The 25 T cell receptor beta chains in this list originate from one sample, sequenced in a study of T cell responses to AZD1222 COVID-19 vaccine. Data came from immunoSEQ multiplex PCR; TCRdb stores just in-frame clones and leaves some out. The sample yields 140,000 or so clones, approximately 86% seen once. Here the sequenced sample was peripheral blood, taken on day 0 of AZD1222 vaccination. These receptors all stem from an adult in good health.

This CDR3 reads CAWSSWTGTMNTEAFF. CDR3 coding DNA: TGTGCCTGGAGTTCATGGACAGGGACCATGAACACTGAAGCTTTCTTT. The gene calls are TRBV30 and TRBJ1-1, with 8 bases that match TRBD1. V shed 2 bases and J 0 bases; nucleotides not matched to a gene: 8. Germline V gene lookup returns CDR1 GTSNPN and CDR2 SVGIG (reference sequence). The CDR3 is 16 residues long.

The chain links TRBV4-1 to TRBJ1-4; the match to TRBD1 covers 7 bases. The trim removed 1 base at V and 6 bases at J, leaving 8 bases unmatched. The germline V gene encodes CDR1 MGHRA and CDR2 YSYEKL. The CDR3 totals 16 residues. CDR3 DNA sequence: TGCGCCAGCAGCCAAGGACAGGGAGGCAAAGATGAAAAACTGTTTTTT. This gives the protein CASSQGQGGKDEKLFF.

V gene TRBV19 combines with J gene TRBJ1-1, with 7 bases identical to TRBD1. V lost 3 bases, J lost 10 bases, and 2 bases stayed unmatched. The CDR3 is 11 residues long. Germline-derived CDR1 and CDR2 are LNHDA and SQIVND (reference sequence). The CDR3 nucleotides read TGTGCCAGTAGTATTTCAGGGGGAGCTTTCTTT. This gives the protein CASSISGGAFF.

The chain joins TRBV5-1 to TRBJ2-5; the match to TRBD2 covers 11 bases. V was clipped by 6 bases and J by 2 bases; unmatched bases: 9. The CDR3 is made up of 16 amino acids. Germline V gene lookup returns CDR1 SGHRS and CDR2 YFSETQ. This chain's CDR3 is CASKPLAGGGQETQYF. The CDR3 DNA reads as TGCGCCAGCAAACCCTTAGCGGGAGGGGGGCAAGAGACCCAGTACTTC.

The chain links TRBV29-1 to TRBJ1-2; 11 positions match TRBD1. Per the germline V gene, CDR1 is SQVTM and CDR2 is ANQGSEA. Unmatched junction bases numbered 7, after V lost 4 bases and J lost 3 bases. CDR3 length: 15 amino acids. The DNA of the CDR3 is TGCAGCGTTGGGCGTGGGACAGGGGGACACTATGGCTACACCTTC. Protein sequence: CSVGRGTGGHYGYTF.

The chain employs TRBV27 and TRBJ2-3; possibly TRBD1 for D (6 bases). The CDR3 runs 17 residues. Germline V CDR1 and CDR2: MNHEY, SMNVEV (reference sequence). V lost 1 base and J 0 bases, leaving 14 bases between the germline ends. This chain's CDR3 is CASSLLGHVASTDTQYF. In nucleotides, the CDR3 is TGTGCCAGCAGTTTATTGGGACATGTCGCTAGCACAGATACGCAGTATTTT.

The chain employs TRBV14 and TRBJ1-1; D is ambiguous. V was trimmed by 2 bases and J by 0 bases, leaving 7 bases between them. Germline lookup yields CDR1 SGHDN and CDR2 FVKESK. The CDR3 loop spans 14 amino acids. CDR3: CASSQLTVNTEAFF. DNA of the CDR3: TGTGCCAGCAGCCAACTTACTGTGAACACTGAAGCTTTCTTT.

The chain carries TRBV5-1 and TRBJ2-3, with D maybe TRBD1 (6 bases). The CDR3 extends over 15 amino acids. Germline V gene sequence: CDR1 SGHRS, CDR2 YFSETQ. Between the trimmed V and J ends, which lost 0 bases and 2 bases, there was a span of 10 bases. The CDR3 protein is CASSLGGTNTDTQYF. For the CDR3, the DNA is TGCGCCAGCAGCTTGGGTGGGACAAACACAGATACGCAGTATTTT.

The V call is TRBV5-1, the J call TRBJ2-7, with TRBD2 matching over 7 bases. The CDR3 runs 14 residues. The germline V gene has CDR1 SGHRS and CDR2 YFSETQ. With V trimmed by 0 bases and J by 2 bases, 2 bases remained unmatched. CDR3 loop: CASSLASGAYEQYF. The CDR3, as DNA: TGCGCCAGCAGCTTGGCCAGCGGGGCCTACGAGCAGTACTTC.

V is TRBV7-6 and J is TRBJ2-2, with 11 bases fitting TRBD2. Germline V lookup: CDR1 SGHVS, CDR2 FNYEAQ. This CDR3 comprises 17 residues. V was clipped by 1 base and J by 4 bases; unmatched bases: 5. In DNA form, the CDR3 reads TGTGCCAGCAGCTTAGAATTAGCGGGAGGGACCACCGGGGAGCTGTTTTTT. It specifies CASSLELAGGTTGELFF.

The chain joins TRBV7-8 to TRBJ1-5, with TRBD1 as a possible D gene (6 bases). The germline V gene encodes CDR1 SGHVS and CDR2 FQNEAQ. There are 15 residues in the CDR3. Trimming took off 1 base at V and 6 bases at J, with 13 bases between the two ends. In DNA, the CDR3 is TGTGCCAGCAGCTTAGACTCCTACAGGGTTCAGCCCCAGCATTTT. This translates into CASSLDSYRVQPQHF.

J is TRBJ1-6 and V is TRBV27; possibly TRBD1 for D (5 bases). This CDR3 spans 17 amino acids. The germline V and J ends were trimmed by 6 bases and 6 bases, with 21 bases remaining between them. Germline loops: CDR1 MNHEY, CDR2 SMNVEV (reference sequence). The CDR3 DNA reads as TGTGCCAGCAGCGAAGGGTTGGGCAGGGTCGGTAATTCACCCCTCCACTTT. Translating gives CASSEGLGRVGNSPLHF.

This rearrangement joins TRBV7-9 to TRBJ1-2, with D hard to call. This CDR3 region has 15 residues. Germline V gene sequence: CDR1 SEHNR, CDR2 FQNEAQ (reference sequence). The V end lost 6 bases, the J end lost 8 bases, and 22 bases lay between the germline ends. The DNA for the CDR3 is TGTGCCAGCAGATCTAACCGGGGTACAATATGGGGCTACACCTTC. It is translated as CASRSNRGTIWGYTF.

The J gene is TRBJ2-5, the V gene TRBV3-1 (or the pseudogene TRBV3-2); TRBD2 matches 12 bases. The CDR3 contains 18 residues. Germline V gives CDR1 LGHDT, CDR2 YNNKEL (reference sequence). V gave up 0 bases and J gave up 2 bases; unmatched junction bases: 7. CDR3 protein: CASSQDPGLAGWQETQYF. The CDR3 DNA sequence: TGTGCCAGCAGCCAAGACCCCGGACTAGCGGGGTGGCAAGAGACCCAGTACTTC.

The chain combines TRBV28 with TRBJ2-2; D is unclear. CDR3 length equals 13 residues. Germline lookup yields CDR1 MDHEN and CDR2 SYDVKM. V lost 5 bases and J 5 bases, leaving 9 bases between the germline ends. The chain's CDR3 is CASSPLQTGELFF. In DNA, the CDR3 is TGTGCCAGCAGTCCACTGCAGACCGGGGAGCTGTTTTTT.

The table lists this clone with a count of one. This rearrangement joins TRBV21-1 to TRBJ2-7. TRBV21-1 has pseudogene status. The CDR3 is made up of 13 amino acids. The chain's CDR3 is CASRGRPAYEQYF. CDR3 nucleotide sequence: TGTGCCAGCAGGGGACGGCCAGCCTACGAGCAGTACTTC.

The CDR3 DNA reads as TGCAGCGTTTCCGGGACAGGGCTGGGCTATGGCTACACCTTC. Residues: CSVSGTGLGYGYTF. V usage is TRBV29-1 and J usage is TRBJ1-2, with 9 bases aligning to TRBD1. The CDR3 has 14 residues. Germline trimming cut 5 bases from V and 4 bases from J; bases unmatched to any gene: 8. Germline-derived CDR1 and CDR2 are SQVTM and ANQGSEA.

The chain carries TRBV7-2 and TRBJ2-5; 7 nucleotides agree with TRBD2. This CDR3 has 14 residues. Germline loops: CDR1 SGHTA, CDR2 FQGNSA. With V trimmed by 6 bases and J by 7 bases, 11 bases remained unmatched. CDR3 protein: CASRTSPDSGTQYF. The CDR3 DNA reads TGTGCCAGCAGGACTAGCCCCGACTCAGGGACCCAGTACTTC. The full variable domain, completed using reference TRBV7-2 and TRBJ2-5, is GAGVSQSPSNKVTEKGKDVELRCDPISGHTALYWYRQSLGQGLEFLIYFQGNSAPDKSGLPSDRFSAERTGGSVSTLTIQRTQQEDSAVYLCASRTSPDSGTQYFGPGTRLLVL.

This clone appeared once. The CDR3 sequence: CASSKRDRAGQPQHF. For the CDR3, the DNA is TGTGCCAGCAGCAAGCGAGACAGGGCAGGACAGCCCCAGCATTTT. The chain is built from TRBV5-5 and TRBJ1-5; TRBD1 agrees at 7 bases. There are 15 residues in the CDR3. The germline CDR1 and CDR2 sequences are SGHKS and YYEKEE (reference sequence). V shed 4 bases and J 7 bases; nucleotides not matched to a gene: 11.

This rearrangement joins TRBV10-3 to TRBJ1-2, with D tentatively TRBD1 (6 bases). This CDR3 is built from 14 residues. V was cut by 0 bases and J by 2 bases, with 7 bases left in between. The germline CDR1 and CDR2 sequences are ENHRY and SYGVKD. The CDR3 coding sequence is TGTGCCATCAGTGAGTCTGACAGGAACTATGGCTACACCTTC. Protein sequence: CAISESDRNYGYTF.

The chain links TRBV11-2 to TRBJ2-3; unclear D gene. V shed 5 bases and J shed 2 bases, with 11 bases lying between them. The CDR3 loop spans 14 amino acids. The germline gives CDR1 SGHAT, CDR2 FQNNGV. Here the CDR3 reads CASSPTAVTDTQYF. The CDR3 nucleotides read TGTGCCAGCAGCCCAACGGCAGTCACAGATACGCAGTATTTT.

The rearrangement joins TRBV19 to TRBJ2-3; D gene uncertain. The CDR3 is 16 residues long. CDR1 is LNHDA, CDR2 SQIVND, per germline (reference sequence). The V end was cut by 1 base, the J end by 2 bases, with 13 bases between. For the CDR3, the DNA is TGTGCCAGTAGTATAGGAGTGGGCGGAACCACAGATACGCAGTATTTT. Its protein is CASSIGVGGTTDTQYF.

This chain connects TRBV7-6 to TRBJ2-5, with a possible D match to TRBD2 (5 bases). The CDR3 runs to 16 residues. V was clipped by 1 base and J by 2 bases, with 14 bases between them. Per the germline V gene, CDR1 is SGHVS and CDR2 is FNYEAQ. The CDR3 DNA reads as TGTGCCAGCAGCTTAGTAAGCGGCGTGACTCAAGAGACCCAGTACTTC. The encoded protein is CASSLVSGVTQETQYF.

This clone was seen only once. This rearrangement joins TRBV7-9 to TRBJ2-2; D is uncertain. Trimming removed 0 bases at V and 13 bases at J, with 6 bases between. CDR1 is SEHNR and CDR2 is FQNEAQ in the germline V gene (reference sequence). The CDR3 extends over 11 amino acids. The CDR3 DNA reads TGTGCCAGCAGCTTAGCGGGTCTGCTGTTTTTT. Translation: CASSLAGLLFF.

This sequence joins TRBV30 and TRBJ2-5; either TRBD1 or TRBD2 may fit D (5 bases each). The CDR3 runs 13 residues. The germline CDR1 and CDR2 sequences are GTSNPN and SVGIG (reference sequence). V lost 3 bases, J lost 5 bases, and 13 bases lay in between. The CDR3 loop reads CAWRGPGGETQYF. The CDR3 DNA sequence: TGTGCCTGGAGGGGACCAGGTGGTGAGACCCAGTACTTC. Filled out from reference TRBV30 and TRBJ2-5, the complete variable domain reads SQTIHQWPATLVQPVGSPLSLECTVEGTSNPNLYWYRQAAGRGLQLLFYSVGIGQISSEVPQNLSASRPQDRQFILSSKKLLLSDSGFYLCAWRGPGGETQYFGPGTRLLVL.